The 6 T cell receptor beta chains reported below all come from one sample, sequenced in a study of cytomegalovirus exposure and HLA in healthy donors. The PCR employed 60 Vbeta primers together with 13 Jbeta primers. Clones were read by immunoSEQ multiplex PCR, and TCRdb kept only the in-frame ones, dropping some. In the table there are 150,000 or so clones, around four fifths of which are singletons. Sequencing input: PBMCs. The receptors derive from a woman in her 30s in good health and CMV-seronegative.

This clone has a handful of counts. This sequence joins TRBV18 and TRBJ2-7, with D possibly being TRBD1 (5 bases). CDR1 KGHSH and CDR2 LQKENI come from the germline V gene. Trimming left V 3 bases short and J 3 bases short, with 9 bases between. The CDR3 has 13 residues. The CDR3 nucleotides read TGTGCCAGCTCACCTCAGGGCAACTACGAGCAGTACTTC. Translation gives CASSPQGNYEQYF. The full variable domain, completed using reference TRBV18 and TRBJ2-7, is NAGVMQNPRHLVRRRGQEARLRCSPMKGHSHVYWYRQLPEEGLKFMVYLQKENIIDESGMPKERFSAEFPKEGPSILRIQQVVRGDSAAYFCASSPQGNYEQYFGPGTRLTVT.

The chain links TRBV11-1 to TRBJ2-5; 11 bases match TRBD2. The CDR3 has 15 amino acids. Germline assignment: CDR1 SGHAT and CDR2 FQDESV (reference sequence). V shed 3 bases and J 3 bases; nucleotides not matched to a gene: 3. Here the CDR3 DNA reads TGTGCCAGCAGCTTTACGACTAGCGGGGAAGAGACCCAGTACTTC. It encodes CASSFTTSGEETQYF.

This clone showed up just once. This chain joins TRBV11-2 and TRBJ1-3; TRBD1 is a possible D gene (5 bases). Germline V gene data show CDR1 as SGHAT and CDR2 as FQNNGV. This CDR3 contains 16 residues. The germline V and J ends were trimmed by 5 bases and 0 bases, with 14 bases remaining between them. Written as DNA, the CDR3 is TGTGCCAGCAGCACAACCCCGGACACCTCTGGAAACACCATATATTTT. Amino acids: CASSTTPDTSGNTIYF.

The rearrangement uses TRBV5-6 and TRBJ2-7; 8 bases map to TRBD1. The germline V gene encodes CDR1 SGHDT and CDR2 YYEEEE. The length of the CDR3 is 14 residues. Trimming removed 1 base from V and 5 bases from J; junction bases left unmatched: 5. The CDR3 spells CASSLTDRADEQYF. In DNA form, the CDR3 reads TGTGCCAGCAGCTTGACGGACAGGGCCGACGAGCAGTACTTC. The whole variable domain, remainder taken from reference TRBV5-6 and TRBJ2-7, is DAGVTQSPTHLIKTRGQQVTLRCSPKSGHDTVSWYQQALGQGPQFIFQYYEEEERQRGNFPDRFSGHQFPNYSSELNVNALLLGDSALYLCASSLTDRADEQYFGPGTRLTVT.

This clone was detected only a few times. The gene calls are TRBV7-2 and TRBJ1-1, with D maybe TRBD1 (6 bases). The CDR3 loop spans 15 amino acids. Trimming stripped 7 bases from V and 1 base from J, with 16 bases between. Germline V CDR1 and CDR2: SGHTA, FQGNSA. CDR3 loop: CASTAGGAANTEAFF. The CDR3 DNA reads TGTGCCAGCACCGCGGGGGGGGCTGCGAACACTGAAGCTTTCTTT. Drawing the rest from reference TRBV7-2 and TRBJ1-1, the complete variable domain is GAGVSQSPSNKVTEKGKDVELRCDPISGHTALYWYRQSLGQGLEFLIYFQGNSAPDKSGLPSDRFSAERTGGSVSTLTIQRTQQEDSAVYLCASTAGGAANTEAFFGQGTRLTVV.

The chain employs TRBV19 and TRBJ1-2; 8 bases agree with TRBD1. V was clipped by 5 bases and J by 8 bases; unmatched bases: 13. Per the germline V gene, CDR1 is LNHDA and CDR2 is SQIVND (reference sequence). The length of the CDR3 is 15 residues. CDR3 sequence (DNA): TGTGCCAGTAGTCCAGGACAGGGCCTTTGGGAGGGCTACACCTTC. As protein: CASSPGQGLWEGYTF. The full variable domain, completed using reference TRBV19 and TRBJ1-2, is DGGITQSPKYLFRKEGQNVTLSCEQNLNHDAMYWYRQDPGQGLRLIYYSQIVNDFQKGDIAEGYSVSREKKESFPLTVTSAQKNPTAFYLCASSPGQGLWEGYTFGSGTRLTVV.